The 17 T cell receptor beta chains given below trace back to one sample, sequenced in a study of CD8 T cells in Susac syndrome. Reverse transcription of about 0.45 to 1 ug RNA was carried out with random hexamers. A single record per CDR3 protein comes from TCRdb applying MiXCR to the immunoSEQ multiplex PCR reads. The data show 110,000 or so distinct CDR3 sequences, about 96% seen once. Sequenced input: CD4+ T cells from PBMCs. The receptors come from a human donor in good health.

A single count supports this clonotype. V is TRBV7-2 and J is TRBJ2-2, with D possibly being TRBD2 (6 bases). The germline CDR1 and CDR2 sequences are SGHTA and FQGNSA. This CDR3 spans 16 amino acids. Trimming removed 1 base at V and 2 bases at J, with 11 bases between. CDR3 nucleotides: TGTGCCAGCAGCTTAGAGGCGGGGCGAAACACCGGGGAGCTGTTTTTT. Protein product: CASSLEAGRNTGELFF.

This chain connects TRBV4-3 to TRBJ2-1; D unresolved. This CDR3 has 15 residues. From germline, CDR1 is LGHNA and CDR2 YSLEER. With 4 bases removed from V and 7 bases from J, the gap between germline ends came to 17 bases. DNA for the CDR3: TGCGCCAGCAGCCCAATCGGGCTGGATAGAAATGAGCAGTTCTTC. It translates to CASSPIGLDRNEQFF.

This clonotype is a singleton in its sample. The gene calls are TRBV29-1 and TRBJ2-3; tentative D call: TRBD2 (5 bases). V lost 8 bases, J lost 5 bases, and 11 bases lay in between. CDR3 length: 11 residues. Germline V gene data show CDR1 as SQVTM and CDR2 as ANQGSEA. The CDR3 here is CSPVRGDTQYF. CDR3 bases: TGCAGCCCGGTTCGGGGAGATACGCAGTATTTT.

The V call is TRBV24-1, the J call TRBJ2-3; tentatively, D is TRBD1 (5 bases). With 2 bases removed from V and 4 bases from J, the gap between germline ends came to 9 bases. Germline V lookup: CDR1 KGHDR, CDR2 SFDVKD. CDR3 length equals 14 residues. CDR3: CATSDWQGPDTQYF. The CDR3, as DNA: TGTGCCACCAGTGATTGGCAGGGTCCAGATACGCAGTATTTT.

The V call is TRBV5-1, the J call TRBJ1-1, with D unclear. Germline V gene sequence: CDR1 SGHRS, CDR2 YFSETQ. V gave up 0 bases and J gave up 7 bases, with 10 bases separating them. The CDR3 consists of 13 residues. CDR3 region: CASSLVAAGEAFF. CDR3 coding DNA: TGCGCCAGCAGCTTGGTTGCAGCGGGTGAAGCTTTCTTT.

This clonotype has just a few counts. As DNA, the CDR3 is TGTGCCAGCAGTGTTCAGGGCTACGAGCAGTACTTC. This gives the protein CASSVQGYEQYF. The J gene is TRBJ2-7, the V gene TRBV25-1, with a tentative D call TRBD1 (5 bases). The CDR3 sequence is 12 residues long. The germline V gene has CDR1 MGHDK and CDR2 SYGVNS. Trimming took off 4 bases at V and 3 bases at J, with 7 bases between the two ends.

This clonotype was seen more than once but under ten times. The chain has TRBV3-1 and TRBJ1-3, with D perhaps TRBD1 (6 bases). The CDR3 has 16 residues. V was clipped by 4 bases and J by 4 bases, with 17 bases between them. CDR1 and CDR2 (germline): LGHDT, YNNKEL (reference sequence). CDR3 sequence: CASSLVPGGRGNTIYF. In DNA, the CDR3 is TGTGCCAGCAGCCTGGTCCCTGGGGGGCGAGGAAACACCATATATTTT.

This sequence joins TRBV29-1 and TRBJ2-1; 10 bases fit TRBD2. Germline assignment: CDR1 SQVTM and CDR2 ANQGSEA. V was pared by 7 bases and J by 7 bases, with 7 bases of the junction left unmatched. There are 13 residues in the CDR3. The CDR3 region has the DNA TGCAGCGAGGAAACTAGCGGGATTAATGAGCAGTTCTTC. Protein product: CSEETSGINEQFF.

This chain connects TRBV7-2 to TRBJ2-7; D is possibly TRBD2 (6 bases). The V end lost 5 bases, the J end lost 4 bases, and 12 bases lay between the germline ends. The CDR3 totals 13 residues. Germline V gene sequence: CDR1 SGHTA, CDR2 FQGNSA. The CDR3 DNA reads TGTGCCAGCAGCCCTCGTGCGGGGTACGAGCAGTACTTC. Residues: CASSPRAGYEQYF.

CDR3 in DNA: TGTGCCAGCAGTTACTCAGGGCGCCGGAACACTGAAGCTTTCTTT. Translation: CASSYSGRRNTEAFF. This rearrangement joins TRBV6-5 to TRBJ1-1; no firm D call. Germline V gene data show CDR1 as MNHEY and CDR2 as SVGAGI. The CDR3 covers 15 residues. V lost 0 bases, J lost 1 base, and 9 bases lay in between.

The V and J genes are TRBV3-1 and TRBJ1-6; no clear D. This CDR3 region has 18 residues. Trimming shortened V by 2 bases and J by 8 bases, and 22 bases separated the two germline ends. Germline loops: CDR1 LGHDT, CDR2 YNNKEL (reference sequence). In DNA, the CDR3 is TGTGCCAGCAGCCAAAAGGCGTTAGCGAGACTGGCTCATTCACCCCTCCACTTT. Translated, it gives CASSQKALARLAHSPLHF.

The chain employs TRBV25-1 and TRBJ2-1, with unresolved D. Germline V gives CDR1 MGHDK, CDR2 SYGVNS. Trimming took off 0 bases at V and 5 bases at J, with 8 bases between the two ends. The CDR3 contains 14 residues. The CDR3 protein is CASSEYPDNNEQFF. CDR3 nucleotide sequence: TGTGCCAGCAGTGAATATCCGGATAACAATGAGCAGTTCTTC. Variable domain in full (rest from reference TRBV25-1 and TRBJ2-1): EADIYQTPRYLVIGTGKKITLECSQTMGHDKMYWYQQDPGMELHLIHYSYGVNSTEKGDLSSESTVSRIRTEHFPLTLESARPSHTSQYLCASSEYPDNNEQFFGPGTRLTVL.

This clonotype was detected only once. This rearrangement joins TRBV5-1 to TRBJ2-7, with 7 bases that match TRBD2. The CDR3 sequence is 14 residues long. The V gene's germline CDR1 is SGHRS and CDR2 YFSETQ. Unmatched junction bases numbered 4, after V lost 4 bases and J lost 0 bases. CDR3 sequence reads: CASSGAGISYEQYF. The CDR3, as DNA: TGCGCCAGCAGCGGAGCGGGAATCTCCTACGAGCAGTACTTC.

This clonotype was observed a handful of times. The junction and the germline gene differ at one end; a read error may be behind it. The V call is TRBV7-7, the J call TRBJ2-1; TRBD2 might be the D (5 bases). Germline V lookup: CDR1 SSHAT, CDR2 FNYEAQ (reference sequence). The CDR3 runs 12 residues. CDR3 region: CASSLAGGEQFF. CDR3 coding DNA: TGTGCTAGCAGCTTAGCCGGAGGTGAGCAGTTCTTC.

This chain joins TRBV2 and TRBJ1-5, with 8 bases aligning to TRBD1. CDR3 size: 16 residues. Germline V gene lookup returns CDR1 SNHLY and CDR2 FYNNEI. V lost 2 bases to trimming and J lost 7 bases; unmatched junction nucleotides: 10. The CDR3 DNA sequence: TGTGCCAGCAGTGAAAGGAGGACAGGGAGTGACCAGCCCCAGCATTTT. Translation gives CASSERRTGSDQPQHF.

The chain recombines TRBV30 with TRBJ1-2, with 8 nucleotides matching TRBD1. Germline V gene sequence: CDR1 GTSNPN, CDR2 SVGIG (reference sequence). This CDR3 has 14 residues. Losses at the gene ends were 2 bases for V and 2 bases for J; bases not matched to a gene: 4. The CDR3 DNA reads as TGTGCCTGGAGTAGGACAGGGACAAACTATGGCTACACCTTC. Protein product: CAWSRTGTNYGYTF.

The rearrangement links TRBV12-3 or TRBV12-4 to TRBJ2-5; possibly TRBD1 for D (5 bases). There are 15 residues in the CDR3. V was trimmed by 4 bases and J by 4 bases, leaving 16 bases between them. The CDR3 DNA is TGTGCCAGCAGTTCCCAGGGCAAGGATACAGAGACCCAGTACTTC. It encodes CASSSQGKDTETQYF.